One and the same sample provided the 31 T cell receptor beta chains below, sequenced in a study of shared clonotypes between healthy human individuals. Measured with immunoSEQ multiplex PCR; TCRdb has only the in-frame clones, and not every one. Of about 1 million clones in the sample, roughly 80% were seen once. The sequencing input was memory CD4+ T cells sorted from blood. As to subset: CD45RA-negative fraction. All receptors derive from a man aged 18 to 30 in good health.

This chain joins TRBV19 and TRBJ2-5; D possibly corresponds to TRBD2 (5 bases). CDR1 and CDR2 from the germline V gene are LNHDA and SQIVND (reference sequence). The CDR3 runs to 14 residues. V gave up 7 bases and J gave up 2 bases, with 14 bases separating them. The CDR3 region has the DNA TGTGCCAGTACCCCCGGGGTGGGTCAAGAGACCCAGTACTTC. It encodes CASTPGVGQETQYF.

The V call is TRBV28, the J call TRBJ1-2, with 12 bases lining up with TRBD1. V shed 5 bases and J 5 bases; nucleotides not matched to a gene: 6. The length of the CDR3 is 15 residues. Germline CDR1 MDHEN, CDR2 SYDVKM. The CDR3 loop reads CASSGTGGRGYGYTF. The CDR3 DNA follows: TGTGCCAGCAGTGGGACAGGGGGCCGAGGGTATGGCTACACCTTC.

V gene TRBV7-8 combines with J gene TRBJ2-1; 7 positions agree with TRBD1. The CDR3 is 16 residues long. Losses at the gene ends were 5 bases for V and 8 bases for J; bases not matched to a gene: 15. Germline values: CDR1 SGHVS, CDR2 FQNEAQ. CDR3 sequence (DNA): TGTGCCAGCAGCCCCCGGACAGGAACGGTCGGCCATGAGCAGTTCTTC. It is translated as CASSPRTGTVGHEQFF.

The CDR3 DNA sequence: TGTGCCAGCAGTTTAAGAGGACAGGGCACAGATACGCAGTATTTT. Translated, it gives CASSLRGQGTDTQYF. The chain links TRBV27 to TRBJ2-3; TRBD1 aligns across 7 bases. J gave up 1 base and V 2 bases, and 3 bases lay outside the gene matches. The germline CDR1 and CDR2 sequences are MNHEY and SMNVEV (reference sequence). The CDR3 runs 15 residues.

This sequence joins TRBV6-5 and TRBJ2-1; TRBD2 aligns across 11 bases. Unmatched junction bases numbered 5, after V lost 6 bases and J lost 7 bases. The CDR3 has 14 amino acids. The germline gives CDR1 MNHEY, CDR2 SVGAGI. DNA for the CDR3: TGTGCCAGCAGGGCGGGACTAGCGGCTAATGAGCAGTTCTTC. This translates into CASRAGLAANEQFF.

This chain joins TRBV5-6 and TRBJ2-2; D uncertain. CDR3 length equals 16 residues. V was clipped by 4 bases and J by 4 bases, with 17 bases between them. Germline assignment: CDR1 SGHDT and CDR2 YYEEEE. CDR3 coding DNA: TGTGCCAGCAGCGGCTACCGCGACCTAGTCACCGGGGAGCTGTTTTTT. Protein sequence: CASSGYRDLVTGELFF.

The V call is TRBV7-8, the J call TRBJ1-5, with TRBD1 matching 7 bases. This CDR3 has 17 amino acids. Germline lookup yields CDR1 SGHVS and CDR2 FQNEAQ. The ends lost 2 bases at V and 4 bases at J; junction bases unmatched: 11. The CDR3 is CASSLRTGEGGNQPQHF. The CDR3 DNA sequence: TGTGCCAGCAGCTTACGCACAGGGGAGGGGGGAAATCAGCCCCAGCATTTT.

This clone has only a few counts. The V and J genes are TRBV12-2 and TRBJ1-1. TRBV12-2 is a known pseudogene. This CDR3 is built from 11 residues. Here the CDR3 reads CASRPRTEAFF. The CDR3 nucleotides are TGTGCAAGTCGCCCCCGGACTGAAGCTTTCTTT.

Turning to this clone: The DNA is left out, because the CDR3 cannot be placed on it with certainty; the CDR3 is given as TCRdb lists it. V usage is TRBV7-2 and J usage is TRBJ2-7; the table's D call, TRBD2, has no DNA check behind it. The V gene's germline CDR1 is SGHTA and CDR2 FQGNSA. The CDR3 is 14 amino acids long, termini counted. CDR3 region: CASSFGPGGWEQYF.

The chain carries TRBV30 and TRBJ1-2; TRBD1 matches 8 bases. CDR3 length: 15 residues. CDR1 GTSNPN and CDR2 SVGIG come from the germline V gene (reference sequence). Unmatched junction bases numbered 4, after V lost 0 bases and J lost 1 base. In DNA form, the CDR3 reads TGTGCCTGGAGTGTCTTGGACAGGGTTAACTATGGCTACACCTTC. This translates into CAWSVLDRVNYGYTF.

With regard to this clone: This sample also contains other DNA sequences that code for the same CDR3. The J gene is TRBJ2-3, the V gene TRBV29-1; no reliable D call. V lost 4 bases to trimming and J lost 1 base, with 6 bases between them. CDR3 length: 12 amino acids. Germline assignment: CDR1 SQVTM and CDR2 ANQGSEA. As DNA, the CDR3 is TGCAGCGTTGTCGAGGGCACAGATACGCAGTATTTT. This encodes CSVVEGTDTQYF.

The sample holds a few counts of this clone. The chain is built from TRBV29-1 and TRBJ2-1; the match to TRBD1 covers 7 bases. The J segment lost 6 bases and the V segment lost 6 bases, leaving 5 bases of the junction unmatched. This CDR3 has 12 residues. CDR1 SQVTM and CDR2 ANQGSEA come from the germline V gene. The CDR3 coding sequence is TGCAGCGTGAGGGGACAGATCAATGAGCAGTTCTTC. It specifies CSVRGQINEQFF.

This clone showed up just once. The same CDR3 also results from other DNA sequences found in this sample. The chain is built from TRBV5-1 and TRBJ2-3, with unresolved D. With 0 bases removed from V and 0 bases from J, the gap between germline ends came to 5 bases. Germline V CDR1 and CDR2: SGHRS, YFSETQ. The CDR3 extends over 14 amino acids. CDR3 in DNA: TGCGCCAGCAGCTTGGCTCAGAGCACAGATACGCAGTATTTT. Encoded protein: CASSLAQSTDTQYF. The full variable domain, its missing parts supplied by reference TRBV5-1 and TRBJ2-3, is KAGVTQTPRYLIKTRGQQVTLSCSPISGHRSVSWYQQTPGQGLQFLFEYFSETQRNKGNFPGRFSGRQFSNSRSEMNVSTLELGDSALYLCASSLAQSTDTQYFGPGTRLTVL.

This chain joins TRBV28 and TRBJ1-4, with D perhaps matching TRBD1 (5 bases). Germline V lookup: CDR1 MDHEN, CDR2 SYDVKM. CDR3 length: 15 amino acids. The ends were cut back, 5 bases at V and 3 bases at J, with 13 bases in the middle. The CDR3 region has the DNA TGTGCCAGCAGTACGCCGGGACTTGCTAATGAAAAACTGTTTTTT. It encodes CASSTPGLANEKLFF.

The V call is TRBV4-1, the J call TRBJ2-5; D unclear. The CDR3 has 16 amino acids. V was shortened by 0 bases and J by 1 base, with 12 bases between the two germline ends. The germline V gene has CDR1 MGHRA and CDR2 YSYEKL. The CDR3 DNA is TGCGCCAGCAGCCAAGATCGTGGCAACCTCCAAGAGACCCAGTACTTC. Protein sequence: CASSQDRGNLQETQYF.

V and J are TRBV30 and TRBJ1-4; 8 bases are a match to TRBD1. The V and J ends lost 5 bases and 7 bases, in that order; junction bases with no gene match: 6. This CDR3 comprises 13 residues. The germline V gene has CDR1 GTSNPN and CDR2 SVGIG (reference sequence). The CDR3 reads CAWDRGGSEKLFF. The DNA for the CDR3 is TGTGCCTGGGACAGGGGAGGGAGTGAAAAACTGTTTTTT.

The chain employs TRBV12-1 and TRBJ2-3; TRBD2 reflects the table's D call only, with no check against the DNA. TRBV12-1 corresponds to a pseudogene. The CDR3 spans 18 residues. CDR3: CASSFFPLAGGPTDTQYF. The CDR3 DNA reads as TGTGCCAGCAGCTTTTTCCCCCTAGCGGGAGGCCCCACAGATACGCAGTATTTT.

V and J are TRBV20-1 and TRBJ2-7; D gene unclear. V was cut by 5 bases and J by 1 base, with 6 bases left in between. The CDR3 is 11 residues long. Germline lookup yields CDR1 DFQATT and CDR2 SNEGSKA (reference sequence). DNA for the CDR3: TGCAGTGCTGCTACGTCCTACGAGCAGTACTTC. Amino acid sequence: CSAATSYEQYF.

This chain uses TRBV15 with TRBJ2-2, with D perhaps TRBD2 (7 bases). CDR3 length: 15 residues. The germline V gene encodes CDR1 LNHNV and CDR2 YYDKDF (reference sequence). The V gene lost 0 bases and the J gene lost 11 bases, with 16 bases spanning the gap. The CDR3 sequence: CATSRDRGATSELFF. The CDR3 nucleotides read TGTGCCACCAGCAGAGATCGGGGGGCTACTAGCGAGCTGTTTTTT.

CDR3 loop: CASNRPGNTEAFF. CDR3 nucleotide sequence: TGTGCCAGCAACAGACCTGGGAACACTGAAGCTTTCTTT. The V and J genes are TRBV6-5 and TRBJ1-1; D is ambiguous. The germline V and J ends were trimmed by 7 bases and 1 base, with 10 bases remaining between them. The CDR3 has 13 amino acids. Germline assignment: CDR1 MNHEY and CDR2 SVGAGI.

The gene calls are TRBV6-7 and TRBJ2-4; 8 positions agree with TRBD2. TRBV6-7 is classed as an ORF, of uncertain function. The CDR3 sequence is 16 residues long. V dropped 5 bases and J dropped 1; count of bases not matched to a gene: 7. The CDR3 is CASSPPGGVAKNIQYF. As DNA, the CDR3 is TGTGCCAGCAGTCCCCCCGGGGGGGTGGCCAAAAACATTCAGTACTTC.

About this clone itself: Just one base apart from a much larger clone, this may be a read error. The same CDR3 also results from other DNA sequences found in this sample. The chain combines TRBV30 with TRBJ1-6, with D possibly being TRBD1 (6 bases). Germline loops: CDR1 GTSNPN, CDR2 SVGIG (reference sequence). This CDR3 is built from 16 residues. The CDR3 nucleotides are TGCGCCTGGAGTGGTCGCGGGAGGCAGGGGACTTCACCCCTCCACTTT. Encoded protein: CAWSGRGRQGTSPLHF. Full variable domain (outside the CDR3, taken from reference TRBV30 and TRBJ1-6): SQTIHQWPATLVQPVGSPLSLECTVEGTSNPNLYWYRQAAGRGLQLLFYSVGIGQISSEVPQNLSASRPQDRQFILSSKKLLLSDSGFYLCAWSGRGRQGTSPLHFGNGTRLTVT.

The J gene is TRBJ2-5, the V gene TRBV5-1, with 9 bases matching TRBD2. CDR1 SGHRS and CDR2 YFSETQ come from the germline V gene. The CDR3 is 14 amino acids. Trimming at V came to 0 bases and at J to 4 bases, leaving 1 base not matched to a gene. The CDR3 region has the DNA TGCGCCAGCAGCTTGGAACTAGCGGGAGAGACCCAGTACTTC. Translation: CASSLELAGETQYF.

The chain uses TRBV6-5 and TRBJ2-7; 9 bases fit TRBD1. Trimming cost V 2 bases and J 2 bases; bases outside gene matches: 4. Looked up from germline, CDR1 is MNHEY and CDR2 is SVGAGI. This CDR3 spans 15 amino acids. CDR3 protein: CASSYVGQGTYEQYF. CDR3 coding DNA: TGTGCCAGCAGTTACGTGGGACAGGGCACCTACGAGCAGTACTTC.

The chain uses TRBV5-1 and TRBJ2-4, with 9 bases aligning to TRBD1. Germline trimming cut 1 base from V and 9 bases from J; bases unmatched to any gene: 8. The germline CDR1 and CDR2 sequences are SGHRS and YFSETQ. The CDR3 runs to 15 residues. The CDR3 loop is CASSLTGGANFIQYF. CDR3 nucleotides: TGCGCCAGCAGCTTGACAGGGGGCGCAAATTTCATTCAGTACTTC.

V and J are TRBV7-6 and TRBJ1-6; D is uncertain. CDR3 length: 15 amino acids. Trimming left V 2 bases short and J 2 bases short, with 7 bases between. Germline lookup yields CDR1 SGHVS and CDR2 FNYEAQ. The CDR3 reads CASSLSVPYNSPLHF. In nucleotides, the CDR3 is TGTGCCAGCAGCTTATCTGTCCCCTATAATTCACCCCTCCACTTT.

The V and J genes are TRBV10-3 and TRBJ2-3; TRBD1 matches at 7 bases. The trim removed 7 bases at V and 1 base at J, leaving 8 bases unmatched. The CDR3 length is 15 residues. CDR1 and CDR2 (germline): ENHRY, SYGVKD. CDR3 amino acids: CAITMTGTGTDTQYF. CDR3 DNA sequence: TGTGCCATCACCATGACAGGGACCGGCACAGATACGCAGTATTTT.

In DNA form, the CDR3 reads TGTGCCAGCAGCTCGACAGGGTTGAACATTCAGTACTTC. This translates into CASSSTGLNIQYF. The V call is TRBV11-2, the J call TRBJ2-4, with TRBD1 matching over 7 bases. Trimming at V came to 4 bases and at J to 7 bases, leaving 4 bases not matched to a gene. The germline CDR1 and CDR2 sequences are SGHAT and FQNNGV. This CDR3 spans 13 amino acids. Looking up the rest from reference TRBV11-2 and TRBJ2-4 gives the full variable domain: EAGVAQSPRYKIIEKRQSVAFWCNPISGHATLYWYQQILGQGPKLLIQFQNNGVVDDSQLPKDRFSAERLKGVDSTLKIQPAKLEDSAVYLCASSSTGLNIQYFGAGTRLSVL.

The chain joins TRBV5-1 to TRBJ2-7, with TRBD1 identical over 7 bases. This CDR3 region has 16 residues. In germline, CDR1 is SGHRS, CDR2 YFSETQ. With V trimmed by 2 bases and J by 0 bases, 8 bases remained unmatched. DNA of the CDR3: TGCGCCAGCAGCTTAAGACCGGGACAGACCTCCTACGAGCAGTACTTC. Translating gives CASSLRPGQTSYEQYF. The full variable domain, its missing parts supplied by reference TRBV5-1 and TRBJ2-7, is KAGVTQTPRYLIKTRGQQVTLSCSPISGHRSVSWYQQTPGQGLQFLFEYFSETQRNKGNFPGRFSGRQFSNSRSEMNVSTLELGDSALYLCASSLRPGQTSYEQYFGPGTRLTVT.

This chain connects TRBV5-1 to TRBJ2-1; 13 nucleotides line up with TRBD2. Trimming cost V 5 bases and J 8 bases; bases outside gene matches: 7. This CDR3 spans 15 amino acids. Germline CDR1 reads SGHRS; CDR2 reads YFSETQ. The CDR3, as DNA: TGCGCCAGCAGTTTCCGACTAGCGGGGGGCGATGAGCAGTTCTTC. Its protein is CASSFRLAGGDEQFF. The full variable domain, in which reference TRBV5-1 and TRBJ2-1 provide the parts outside the CDR3, is KAGVTQTPRYLIKTRGQQVTLSCSPISGHRSVSWYQQTPGQGLQFLFEYFSETQRNKGNFPGRFSGRQFSNSRSEMNVSTLELGDSALYLCASSFRLAGGDEQFFGPGTRLTVL.

This clone was detected many times. This chain links TRBV6-6 with TRBJ2-4, with 8 bases that match TRBD2. The CDR3 sequence is 15 residues long. V trimming: 6 bases; J trimming: 3 bases; junction bases outside the gene matches: 7. Germline CDR1 MNHNY, CDR2 SVGAGI (reference sequence). The CDR3 loop reads CASRLREGDKNIQYF. The CDR3, as DNA: TGTGCCAGCAGGCTACGGGAGGGCGACAAAAACATTCAGTACTTC.